This record concerns one T cell receptor (beta chain) sequence. This sample was taken from a study of control samples from healthy donors and cancer patients. TCRdb's table, derived via immunoSEQ multiplex PCR, lists solely in-frame clones and lacks some. The sample holds roughly 69,000 clones; about 87% are singletons and the top ten take around 2%. Trimming removed 5 bases at V and 3 bases at J, with 15 bases between. The CDR3 contains 15 residues. The germline gives CDR1 MDHEN, CDR2 SYDVKM. Specimen: PBMCs. The source of this sequence is a woman aged 45-65 years with head and neck cancer. The rearrangement links TRBV28 to TRBJ2-3, with D tentatively TRBD2 (6 bases). The CDR3 nucleotides read TGTGCCAGCAGTCGCAGGACTATCCGAACAGATACGCAGTATTTT. This encodes CASSRRTIRTDTQYF. The full variable domain, with the rest looked up from reference TRBV28 and TRBJ2-3, is DVKVTQSSRYLVKRTGEKVFLECVQDMDHENMFWYRQDPGLGLRLIYFSYDVKMKEKGDIPEGYSVSREKKERFSLILESASTNQTSMYLCASSRRTIRTDTQYFGPGTRLTVL.